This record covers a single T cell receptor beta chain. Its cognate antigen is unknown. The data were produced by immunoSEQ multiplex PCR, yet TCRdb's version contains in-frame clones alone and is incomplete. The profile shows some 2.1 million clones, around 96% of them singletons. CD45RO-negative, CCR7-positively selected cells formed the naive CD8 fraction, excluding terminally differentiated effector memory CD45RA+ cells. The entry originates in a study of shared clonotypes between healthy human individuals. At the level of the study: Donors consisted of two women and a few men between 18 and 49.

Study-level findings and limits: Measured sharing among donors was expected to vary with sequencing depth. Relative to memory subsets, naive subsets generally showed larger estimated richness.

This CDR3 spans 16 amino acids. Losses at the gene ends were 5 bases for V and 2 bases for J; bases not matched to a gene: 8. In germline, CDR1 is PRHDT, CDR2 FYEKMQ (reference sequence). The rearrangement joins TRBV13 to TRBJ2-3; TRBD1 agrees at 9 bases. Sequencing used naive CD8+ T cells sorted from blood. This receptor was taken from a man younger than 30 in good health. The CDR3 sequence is CASSLMTGGTTDTQYF. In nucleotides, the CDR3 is TGTGCCAGCAGCCTCATGACAGGGGGGACCACAGATACGCAGTATTTT. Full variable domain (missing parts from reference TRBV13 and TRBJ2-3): AAGVIQSPRHLIKEKRETATLKCYPIPRHDTVYWYQQGPGQDPQFLISFYEKMQSDKGSIPDRFSAQQFSDYHSELNMSSLELGDSALYFCASSLMTGGTTDTQYFGPGTRLTVL.